This T cell receptor (beta chain) was recovered during a study of cytomegalovirus exposure and HLA in healthy donors. Study-wide findings and caveats: Available immune exposure information was restricted to CMV serostatus only. As a later analysis showed, a missense DCLRE1C variant was linked to trimming of TCR beta V- and J-genes. Sequence variants that were highly shared formed a cluster that was likely a sequencing artifact. The authors assumed roughly uniform sequencing depth across donors for presence/absence analyses.

For this clone: Antigen specificity is unknown.

The PCR contained 60 Vbeta and 13 Jbeta primers. Profiled with immunoSEQ multiplex PCR; TCRdb holds only in-frame clones, not every one. Of 85,000 to 110,000 clones in the sample, around 77% were seen once. Input material: PBMCs. The sequence came from a man aged 50-59 years in good health and CMV-seropositive.

The CDR3: CASRQGTTNYGYTF. CDR3 coding DNA: TGCGCCAGCAGACAGGGAACTACCAACTATGGCTACACCTTC. The chain employs TRBV5-1 and TRBJ1-2; a possible D gene is TRBD1 (6 bases). The CDR3 loop spans 14 amino acids. The germline V and J ends were trimmed by 5 bases and 2 bases, with 13 bases remaining between them. Germline assignment: CDR1 SGHRS and CDR2 YFSETQ.